A selection of T cell receptor beta chains follows, all from one sample in a study of prognosis after radiotherapy for stage I lung cancer. A single record per CDR3 protein comes from TCRdb applying MiXCR to the multiplex PCR reads. The sample contains 25,000 to 30,000 distinct CDR3 sequences, about 41% of which appear only once. The starting material was PBMCs, obtained before or after stereotactic body radiation therapy (not recorded which). The receptors were gathered from a donor over 45 with non-small cell lung cancer. Both conserved end residues are part of each CDR3. A D gene is named only where the DNA matches it firmly. Clone size, where shown, is once, few, many, or a class for clones that have expanded.

CDR3nt,CDR3aa,v_gene,d_gene,abundance,j_gene
TGTGCCAGCAGCTCCCCCCGGGACAGGGAATTGATCACTGAAGCTTTCTTT,CASSSPRDRELITEAFF,TRBV7-9,TRBD1,many,TRBJ1-1
TGTGCCAGCACCACCCGAGGGGCGACAGGGGGCCTCCCCTATGGCTACACCTTC,CASTTRGATGGLPYGYTF,TRBV6-9,TRBD1,medium-sized,TRBJ1-2
TGTGCCAGCAGTTACCGGTGGCGGGATGGCACGGATACGCAGTATTTT,CASSYRWRDGTDTQYF,TRBV6-5,.,.,TRBJ2-3
TGTGCCAGCAGTGCCCAGTTCACAGATACGCAGTATTTT,CASSAQFTDTQYF,TRBV6-1,.,.,TRBJ2-3
TGTGCCAGCTCACAACTAGCGGGAGCGTCATATGAGCAGTTCTTC,CASSQLAGASYEQFF,TRBV18,TRBD2,many,TRBJ2-1
TGTGCCAGCAGTCAACCAGGGACGAGGACGCAGTATTTT,CASSQPGTRTQYF,TRBV6-2/TRBV6-3,.,many,TRBJ2-3
TGCATTGCTAGAGAGGGGACCAGGACAGGGGGCTACGAGCAGTACTTC,CIAREGTRTGGYEQYF,TRBV20-1,TRBD1,.,TRBJ2-7
TGTGCTAACGCGGTCGGGACCAAATACAATGAGCAGTTCTTC,CANAVGTKYNEQFF,TRBV7-8,.,medium-sized,TRBJ2-1
TGTGCCAGCGAGCTAGTCCGGAACACCGGGGAGCTGTTTTTT,CASELVRNTGELFF,TRBV7-9,.,.,TRBJ2-2
TGTGCCACCCGTGGGCAGACTGACACTGAAGCTTTCTTT,CATRGQTDTEAFF,TRBV10-3,.,many,TRBJ1-1
TGCGCCAGCAGACAGGGCACAGATACGCAGTATTTT,CASRQGTDTQYF,TRBV5-1,.,.,TRBJ2-3
TGTGCCAGCAGTTTGAGAAATGAGCAGTTCTTC,CASSLRNEQFF,TRBV2,.,many,TRBJ2-1
TGTGCCAGCAGCGTCTTTCTAGCGGGAGAAGCTGAGCAGTTCTTC,CASSVFLAGEAEQFF,TRBV9,TRBD2,many,TRBJ2-1
TGTGCCACCAGTGATCCAGCGCAGGGGACTTTCACAGATACGCAGTATTTT,CATSDPAQGTFTDTQYF,TRBV24-1,.,many,TRBJ2-3
TGTGCCAGCAGTTACCCGGCGAGGTCCGGGGAGCTGTTTTTT,CASSYPARSGELFF,TRBV6-5,.,many,TRBJ2-2
TGTGCCACCAGCCCGACAGCTAACTATGGCTACACCTTC,CATSPTANYGYTF,TRBV15,.,many,TRBJ1-2
TGCGCCAGCAGCCAAGAAGGTGGGATCACTGAAGCTTTCTTT,CASSQEGGITEAFF,TRBV4-1,.,many,TRBJ1-1
TGTGCCAGCAGCTTACTTAGTGGCGGGAGAGGCAATGAGCAGTTCTTC,CASSLLSGGRGNEQFF,TRBV7-2,TRBD2,many,TRBJ2-1
TGTGCCAGCAGCTCCCAAGGCGACTATGGCTACACCTTC,CASSSQGDYGYTF,TRBV11-2,.,medium-sized,TRBJ1-2
TGTGCCAGCAGCCGAGGGGAAACCGGGGAGCTGTTTTTT,CASSRGETGELFF,TRBV12-3/TRBV12-4,.,many,TRBJ2-2
TGCAGTGCTAGAGATCTCGAGACTTCACCCCTCCACTTT,CSARDLETSPLHF,TRBV20-1,.,.,TRBJ1-6
TGTGCCAGCAGTTCGTTAGGAGGGGAGACCCAGTACTTC,CASSSLGGETQYF,TRBV28,.,many,TRBJ2-5
TGTGCCAGCACCCTAAGCAGGGGGAACGGCTACACCTTC,CASTLSRGNGYTF,TRBV5-1,TRBD1,.,TRBJ1-2
TGTGCCAGCAGCCAAGAATGGGATAATTCAACCCTCCACTTT,CASSQEWDNSTLHF,TRBV14,.,.,TRBJ1-6
TGTGCCAGCAGTTACAGTCGGGGTAGCGCCGGTGTGGAGCTGTTTTTT,CASSYSRGSAGVELFF,TRBV6-2/TRBV6-3,.,.,TRBJ2-2
TGTGCCAGCGCGGGGGGGAGCTACGAGCAGTACTTC,CASAGGSYEQYF,TRBV12-3/TRBV12-4,TRBD2,many,TRBJ2-7
TGTGCCAGCAGCTTACTGATCCAGGACGGCGAGCAGTACTTC,CASSLLIQDGEQYF,TRBV7-8,.,.,TRBJ2-7
TGCAGTGCTAGAGTTCCGGGACAGCAATCTTCACCCCTCCACTTT,CSARVPGQQSSPLHF,TRBV20-1,TRBD1,many,TRBJ1-6
TGTGCCAGCAGTCAGGACAGGGGGTCCACAGATACGCAGTATTTT,CASSQDRGSTDTQYF,TRBV25-1,TRBD1,many,TRBJ2-3
TGTGCCAGCTCCGGGGACGGACACTCTGGAAACACCATATATTTT,CASSGDGHSGNTIYF,TRBV18,.,many,TRBJ1-3
TGTGCCAGCAGTTTGTCTAGCGGAGGCACAGATACGCAGTATTTT,CASSLSSGGTDTQYF,TRBV12-3/TRBV12-4,TRBD2,medium-sized,TRBJ2-3
TGTGCCAGCAGCTTGGTTGGGGCATATGAAAAACTGTTTTTT,CASSLVGAYEKLFF,TRBV5-6,.,.,TRBJ1-4
TGTGCCAGCAAACAGACAGATAATTCACCCCTCCACTTT,CASKQTDNSPLHF,TRBV27,.,many,TRBJ1-6
TGTGCCAGCAGAGGTACAGGGGGCATAAACACTGAAGCTTTCTTT,CASRGTGGINTEAFF,TRBV7-2,TRBD1,.,TRBJ1-1
TGTGCCAGTCGGGGTTTGGATAGGGGTGGCTATGGCTACACCTTC,CASRGLDRGGYGYTF,TRBV19,.,.,TRBJ1-2
TGTGCCAGCAGTTCGACAGGCGTTTCTAACTATTGCTACACCTTC,CASSSTGVSNYCYTF,TRBV28,.,.,TRBJ1-2
TGTGCCATCAGTGAGGGGGTATGGAACACCGGGGAGCTGTTTTTT,CAISEGVWNTGELFF,TRBV10-3,.,many,TRBJ2-2
TGTGCCAGCAGTTACCTGGTTTGGGTAACAGGGGGCGAGAGCACAGATACGCAGTATTTT,CASSYLVWVTGGESTDTQYF,TRBV6-2/TRBV6-3,TRBD1,.,TRBJ2-3
TGTGCCAGCAGTAGACCCCGGGACAGGGGGCGGGATACGCAGTATTTT,CASSRPRDRGRDTQYF,TRBV27,TRBD1,.,TRBJ2-3
TGCGCCAGCAGCTTAACGGGAGGGCCGGTCGAGCAGTACTTC,CASSLTGGPVEQYF,TRBV5-1,TRBD2,.,TRBJ2-7
TGTGCCAGCAGCCTCAGCGACACAGATACGCAGTATTTT,CASSLSDTDTQYF,TRBV9,.,many,TRBJ2-3
TGTGCCAGCAGTGAAGCTTCCGGGACCCTCTTAATGTTC,CASSEASGTLLMF,TRBV6-1,.,many,TRBJ2-7
TGTGCCAGCAGCGCTTCGGACGGATTGAACACTGAAGCTTTCTTT,CASSASDGLNTEAFF,TRBV2,.,.,TRBJ1-1
TGTGCCAGCAGCTCGGGAGGAGGCCAGGGTACGCAGTATTTT,CASSSGGGQGTQYF,TRBV5-4,TRBD2,many,TRBJ2-3
TGTGCCAGCAGCTTAATAGCGGGTTTAAGGGATACGCAGTATTTT,CASSLIAGLRDTQYF,TRBV7-9,TRBD2,many,TRBJ2-3
TGCAGTGCTCTCGGCAGGGAGGGGATAGATACGCAGTATTTT,CSALGREGIDTQYF,TRBV20-1,TRBD2,.,TRBJ2-3
TGTGCCAGCAGCCTGGGAGCTGGGTTGGGAAATGAGCAGTTCTTC,CASSLGAGLGNEQFF,TRBV7-9,.,.,TRBJ2-1
TGCGCCAGCAGCTCGGGAATGCCCATGAACACTGAAGCTTTCTTT,CASSSGMPMNTEAFF,TRBV5-1,.,many,TRBJ1-1
TGTGCCAGCACACGGGGAGAGTTCTACAATGAACAGTTCTTC,CASTRGEFYNEQFF,TRBV9,.,many,TRBJ2-1
TGTGCCAGCAGCTTAGGTGGTCAGGGTGAGCAGTTCTTC,CASSLGGQGEQFF,TRBV11-2,.,many,TRBJ2-1
TGTGCCAGCAGTGATTCAGGGACTGGATGGTATGGCTACACCTTC,CASSDSGTGWYGYTF,TRBV6-2/TRBV6-3,.,.,TRBJ1-2
TGTGCCAGCAGTTCTGGGACCTATGGCTACACCTTC,CASSSGTYGYTF,TRBV12-3/TRBV12-4,.,many,TRBJ1-2
TGCGCCAGCAGTCTGTCACAGGGGAGCCATGAGCAGTACTTC,CASSLSQGSHEQYF,TRBV5-1,TRBD1,.,TRBJ2-7
TGCGCCAGTGCCCCCGGGGACACTGAAGCTTTCTTT,CASAPGDTEAFF,TRBV10-2,.,many,TRBJ1-1